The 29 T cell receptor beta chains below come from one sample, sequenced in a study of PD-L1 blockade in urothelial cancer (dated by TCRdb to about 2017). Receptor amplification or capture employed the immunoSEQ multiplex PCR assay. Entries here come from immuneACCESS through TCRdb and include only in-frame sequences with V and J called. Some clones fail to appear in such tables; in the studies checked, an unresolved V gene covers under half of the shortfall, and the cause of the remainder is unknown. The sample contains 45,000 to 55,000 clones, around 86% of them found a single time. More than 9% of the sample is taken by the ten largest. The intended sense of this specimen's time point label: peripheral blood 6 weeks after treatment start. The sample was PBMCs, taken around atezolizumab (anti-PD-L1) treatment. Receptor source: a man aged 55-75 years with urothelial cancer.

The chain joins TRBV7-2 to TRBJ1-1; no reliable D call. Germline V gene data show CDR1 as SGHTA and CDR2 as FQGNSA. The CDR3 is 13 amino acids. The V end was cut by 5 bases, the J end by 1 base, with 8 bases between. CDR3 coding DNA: TGTGCCAGCAGCCTCCGGAGGAACACTGAAGCTTTCTTT. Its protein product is CASSLRRNTEAFF.

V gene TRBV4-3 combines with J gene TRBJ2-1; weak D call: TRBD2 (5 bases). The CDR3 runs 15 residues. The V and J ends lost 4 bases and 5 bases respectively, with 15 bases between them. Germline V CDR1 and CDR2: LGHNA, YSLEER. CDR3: CASSLLRGSNNEQFF. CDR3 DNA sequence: TGCGCCAGCAGCCTCCTACGAGGGTCCAACAATGAGCAGTTCTTC.

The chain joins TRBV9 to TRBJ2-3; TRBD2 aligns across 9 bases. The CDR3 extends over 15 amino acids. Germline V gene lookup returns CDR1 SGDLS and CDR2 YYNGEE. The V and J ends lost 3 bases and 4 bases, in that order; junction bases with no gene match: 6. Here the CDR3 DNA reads TGTGCCAGCAGCGCGAGACTAGCGGTGCCAGATACGCAGTATTTT. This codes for CASSARLAVPDTQYF.

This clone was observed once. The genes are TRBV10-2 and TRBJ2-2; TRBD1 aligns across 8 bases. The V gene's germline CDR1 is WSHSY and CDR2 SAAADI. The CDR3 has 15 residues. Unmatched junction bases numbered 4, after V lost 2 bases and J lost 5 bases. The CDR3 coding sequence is TGCGCCAGCAGTGAGGTTAACAGGGGGACCGGGGAGCTGTTTTTT. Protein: CASSEVNRGTGELFF.

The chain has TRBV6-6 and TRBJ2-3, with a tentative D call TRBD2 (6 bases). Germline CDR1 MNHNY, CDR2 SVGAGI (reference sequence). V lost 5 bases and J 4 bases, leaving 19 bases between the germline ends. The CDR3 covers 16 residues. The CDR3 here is CASSLLAPNDPDTQYF. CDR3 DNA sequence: TGTGCCAGCAGTCTACTAGCCCCGAATGATCCAGATACGCAGTATTTT.

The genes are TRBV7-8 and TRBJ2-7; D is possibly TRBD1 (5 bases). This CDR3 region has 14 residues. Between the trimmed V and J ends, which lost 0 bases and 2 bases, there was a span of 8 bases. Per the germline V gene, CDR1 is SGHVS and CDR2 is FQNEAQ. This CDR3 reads CASSLAPGPYEQYF. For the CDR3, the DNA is TGTGCCAGCAGCTTAGCGCCAGGGCCCTACGAGCAGTACTTC.

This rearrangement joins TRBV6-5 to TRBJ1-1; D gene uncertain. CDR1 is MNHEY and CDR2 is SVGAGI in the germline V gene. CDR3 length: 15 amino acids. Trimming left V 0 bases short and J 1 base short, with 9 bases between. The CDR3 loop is CASSYSVGGNTEAFF. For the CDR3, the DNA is TGTGCCAGCAGTTACTCGGTGGGAGGGAACACTGAAGCTTTCTTT.

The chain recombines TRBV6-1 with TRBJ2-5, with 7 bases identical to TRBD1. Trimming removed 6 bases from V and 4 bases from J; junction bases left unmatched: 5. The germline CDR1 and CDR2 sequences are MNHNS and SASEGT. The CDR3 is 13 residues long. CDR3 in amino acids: CASSRTGRETQYF. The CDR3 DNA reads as TGTGCCAGCAGCAGGACAGGCCGAGAGACCCAGTACTTC.

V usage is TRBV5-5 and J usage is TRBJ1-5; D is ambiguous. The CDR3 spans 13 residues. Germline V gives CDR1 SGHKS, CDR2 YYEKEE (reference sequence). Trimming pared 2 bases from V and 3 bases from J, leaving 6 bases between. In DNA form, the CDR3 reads TGTGCCAGCAGCTTACAGTACAATCAGCCCCAGCATTTT. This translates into CASSLQYNQPQHF.

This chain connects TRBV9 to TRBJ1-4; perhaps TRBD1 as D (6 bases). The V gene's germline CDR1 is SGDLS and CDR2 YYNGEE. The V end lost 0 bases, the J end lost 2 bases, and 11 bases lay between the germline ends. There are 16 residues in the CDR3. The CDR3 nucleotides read TGTGCCAGCAGCGTAGAACAGGGTTCGACTAATGAAAAACTGTTTTTT. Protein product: CASSVEQGSTNEKLFF. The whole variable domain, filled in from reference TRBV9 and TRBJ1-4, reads DSGVTQTPKHLITATGQRVTLRCSPRSGDLSVYWYQQSLDQGLQFLIQYYNGEERAKGNILERFSAQQFPDLHSELNLSSLELGDSALYFCASSVEQGSTNEKLFFGSGTQLSVL.

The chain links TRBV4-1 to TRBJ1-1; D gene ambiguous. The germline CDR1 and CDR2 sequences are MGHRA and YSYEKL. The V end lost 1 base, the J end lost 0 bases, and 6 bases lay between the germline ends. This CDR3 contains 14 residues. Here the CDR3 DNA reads TGCGCCAGCAGCCAAGCCGGGGTGAACACTGAAGCTTTCTTT. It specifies CASSQAGVNTEAFF.

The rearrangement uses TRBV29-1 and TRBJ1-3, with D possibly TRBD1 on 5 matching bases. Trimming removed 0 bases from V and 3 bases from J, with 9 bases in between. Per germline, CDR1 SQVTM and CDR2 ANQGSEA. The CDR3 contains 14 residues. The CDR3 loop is CSVEDPGDGNTIYF. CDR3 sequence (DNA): TGCAGCGTTGAAGATCCGGGGGATGGAAACACCATATATTTT.

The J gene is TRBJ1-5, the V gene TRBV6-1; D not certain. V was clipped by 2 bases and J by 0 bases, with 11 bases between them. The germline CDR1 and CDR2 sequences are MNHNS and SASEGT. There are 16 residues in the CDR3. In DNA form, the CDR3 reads TGTGCCAGCAGTGAACAGTCGTCTTTTAGCAATCAGCCCCAGCATTTT. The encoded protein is CASSEQSSFSNQPQHF.

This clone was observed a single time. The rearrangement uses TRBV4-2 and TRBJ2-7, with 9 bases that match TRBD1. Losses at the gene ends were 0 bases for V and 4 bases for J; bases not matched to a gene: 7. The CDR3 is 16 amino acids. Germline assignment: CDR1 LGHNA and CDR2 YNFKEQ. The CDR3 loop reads CASSQDTGTGLYEQYF. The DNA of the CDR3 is TGTGCCAGCAGCCAAGACACCGGGACAGGGCTTTACGAGCAGTACTTC.

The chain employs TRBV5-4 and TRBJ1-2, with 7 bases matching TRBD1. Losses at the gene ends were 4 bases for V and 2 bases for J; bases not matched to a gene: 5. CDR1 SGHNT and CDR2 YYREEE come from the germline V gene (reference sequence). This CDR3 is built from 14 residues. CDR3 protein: CASSRTGQNYGYTF. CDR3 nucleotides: TGTGCCAGCAGCCGAACGGGACAGAACTATGGCTACACCTTC. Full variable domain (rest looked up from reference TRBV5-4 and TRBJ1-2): ETGVTQSPTHLIKTRGQQVTLRCSSQSGHNTVSWYQQALGQGPQFIFQYYREEENGRGNFPPRFSGLQFPNYSSELNVNALELDDSALYLCASSRTGQNYGYTFGSGTRLTVV.

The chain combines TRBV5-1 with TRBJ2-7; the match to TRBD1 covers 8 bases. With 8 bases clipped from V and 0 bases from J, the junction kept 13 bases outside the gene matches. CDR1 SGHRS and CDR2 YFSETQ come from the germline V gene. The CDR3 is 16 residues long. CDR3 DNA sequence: TGCGCCAGTCGAAACTTTCCGGGACAGGACTCCTACGAGCAGTACTTC. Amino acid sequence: CASRNFPGQDSYEQYF.

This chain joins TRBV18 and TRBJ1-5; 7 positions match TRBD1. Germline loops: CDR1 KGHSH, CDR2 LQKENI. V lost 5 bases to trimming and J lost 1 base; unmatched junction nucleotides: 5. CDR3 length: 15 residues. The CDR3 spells CASSEGQLSNQPQHF. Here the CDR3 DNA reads TGTGCCAGCTCAGAGGGACAGCTCAGCAATCAGCCCCAGCATTTT.

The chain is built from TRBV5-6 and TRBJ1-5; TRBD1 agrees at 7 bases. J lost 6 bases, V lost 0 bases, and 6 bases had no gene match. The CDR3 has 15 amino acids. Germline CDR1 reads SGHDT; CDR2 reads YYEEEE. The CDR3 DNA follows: TGTGCCAGCAGCTTGGCGTCTCAGGGGGGTCAGCCCCAGCATTTT. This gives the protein CASSLASQGGQPQHF.

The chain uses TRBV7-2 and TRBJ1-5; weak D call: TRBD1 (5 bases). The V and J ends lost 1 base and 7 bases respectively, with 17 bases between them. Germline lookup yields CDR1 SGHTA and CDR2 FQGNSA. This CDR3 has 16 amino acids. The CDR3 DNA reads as TGTGCCAGCAGCTTAGGAGCCCAGTGGGAGGGGCAGCCCCAGCATTTT. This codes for CASSLGAQWEGQPQHF.

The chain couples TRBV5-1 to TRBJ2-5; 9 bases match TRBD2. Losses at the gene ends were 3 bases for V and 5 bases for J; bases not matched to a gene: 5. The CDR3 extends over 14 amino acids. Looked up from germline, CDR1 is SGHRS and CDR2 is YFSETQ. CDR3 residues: CASSYWTSAETQYF. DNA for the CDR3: TGCGCCAGCAGCTACTGGACTAGCGCGGAGACCCAGTACTTC.

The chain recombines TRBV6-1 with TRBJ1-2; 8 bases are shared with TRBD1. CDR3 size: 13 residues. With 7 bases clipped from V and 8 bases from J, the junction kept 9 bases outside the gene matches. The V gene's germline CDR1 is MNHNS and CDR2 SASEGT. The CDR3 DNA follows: TGTGCCAGCATCCTTACAGGGGGTGGCGGCTACACCTTC. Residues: CASILTGGGGYTF.

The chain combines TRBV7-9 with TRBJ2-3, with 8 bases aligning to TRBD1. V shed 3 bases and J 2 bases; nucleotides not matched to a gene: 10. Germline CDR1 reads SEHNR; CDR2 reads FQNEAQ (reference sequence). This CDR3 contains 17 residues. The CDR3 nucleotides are TGTGCCAGCAGCTTCTCCACCAGGACAGGGCTCACAGATACGCAGTATTTT. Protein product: CASSFSTRTGLTDTQYF.

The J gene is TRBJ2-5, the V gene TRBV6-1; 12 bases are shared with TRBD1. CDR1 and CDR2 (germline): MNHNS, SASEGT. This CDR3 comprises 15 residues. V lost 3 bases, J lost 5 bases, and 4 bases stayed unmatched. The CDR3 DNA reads TGTGCCAGCAGTGAGGGACAGGGGGCGAGGGAGACCCAGTACTTC. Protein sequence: CASSEGQGARETQYF.

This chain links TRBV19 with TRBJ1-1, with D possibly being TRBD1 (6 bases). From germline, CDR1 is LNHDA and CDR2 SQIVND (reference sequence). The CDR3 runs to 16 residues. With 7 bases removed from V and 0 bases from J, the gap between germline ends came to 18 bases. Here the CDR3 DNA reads TGTGCCAGTATCCTCGCGGGGGGGGCCTTGAACACTGAAGCTTTCTTT. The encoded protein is CASILAGGALNTEAFF.

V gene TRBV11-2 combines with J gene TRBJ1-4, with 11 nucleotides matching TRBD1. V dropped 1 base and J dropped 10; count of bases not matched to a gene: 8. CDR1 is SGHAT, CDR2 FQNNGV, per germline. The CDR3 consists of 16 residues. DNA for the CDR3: TGTGCCAGCAGCTTAGTTGGGACAGGGGGTTCTGGAAAACTGTTTTTT. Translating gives CASSLVGTGGSGKLFF.

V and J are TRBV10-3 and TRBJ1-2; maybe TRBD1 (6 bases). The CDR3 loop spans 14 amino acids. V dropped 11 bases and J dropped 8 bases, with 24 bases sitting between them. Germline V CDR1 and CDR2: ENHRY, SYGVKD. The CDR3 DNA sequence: TGTGCCTACACAAGACAGGAAGGGTCTGGAGGCTACACCTTC. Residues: CAYTRQEGSGGYTF.

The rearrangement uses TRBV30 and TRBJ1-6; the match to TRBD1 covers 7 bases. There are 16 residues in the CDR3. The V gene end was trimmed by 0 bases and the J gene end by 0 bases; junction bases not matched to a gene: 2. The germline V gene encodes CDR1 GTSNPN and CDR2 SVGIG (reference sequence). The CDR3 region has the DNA TGTGCCTGGAGTGTACAGGGGATCTCCTATAATTCACCCCTCCACTTT. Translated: CAWSVQGISYNSPLHF.

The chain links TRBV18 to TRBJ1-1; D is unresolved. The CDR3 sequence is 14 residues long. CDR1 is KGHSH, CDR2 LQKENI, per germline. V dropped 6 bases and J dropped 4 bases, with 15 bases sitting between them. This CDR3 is CASSPYEPSTEAFF. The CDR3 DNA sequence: TGTGCCAGCTCGCCTTATGAGCCTAGCACTGAAGCTTTCTTT.

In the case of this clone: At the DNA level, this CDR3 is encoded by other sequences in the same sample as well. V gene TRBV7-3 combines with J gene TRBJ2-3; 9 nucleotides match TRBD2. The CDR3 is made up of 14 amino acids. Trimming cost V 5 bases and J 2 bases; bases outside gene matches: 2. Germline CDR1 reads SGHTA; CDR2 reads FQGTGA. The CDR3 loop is CASSPGLATDTQYF. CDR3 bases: TGTGCCAGCAGCCCGGGACTAGCCACAGATACGCAGTATTTT. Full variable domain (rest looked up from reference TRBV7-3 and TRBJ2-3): GAGVSQTPSNKVTEKGKYVELRCDPISGHTALYWYRQSLGQGPEFLIYFQGTGAADDSGLPNDRFFAVRPEGSVSTLKIQRTERGDSAVYLCASSPGLATDTQYFGPGTRLTVL.